The 16 T cell receptor beta chains below come from one sample, sequenced in a study of tumor-infiltrating lymphocytes in oesophageal squamous cell carcinoma. TCRdb recomputed calls from the PCR reads with MiXCR, one row per CDR3 protein. The table includes roughly 10,000 distinct CDR3 sequences, approximately 62% detected once. The source material was esophageal tumor tissue. All receptors derive from a male donor with esophageal squamous cell carcinoma.

The rearrangement uses TRBV11-3 and TRBJ2-3, with 9 bases fitting TRBD2. Germline trimming cut 5 bases from V and 5 bases from J; bases unmatched to any gene: 5. This CDR3 region has 14 residues. Germline V CDR1 and CDR2: SGHNT, YENEEA. CDR3 amino acids: CASSETSGRDTQYF. CDR3 DNA: TGTGCCAGCAGCGAGACTAGCGGAAGAGATACGCAGTATTTT.

The chain has TRBV5-5 and TRBJ2-3, with D uncertain. The end of the DNA is better explained by TRBJ2-7, so the J call may be wrong. Looked up from germline, CDR1 is SGHKS and CDR2 is YYEKEE (reference sequence). This CDR3 region has 16 residues. CDR3 DNA sequence: TGTGCCAGCAGCTGGCCCCTAAAGGGAAAGGCCTACGAGCAGTACTTC. It encodes CASSWPLKGKAYEQYF.

J is TRBJ2-6 and V is TRBV6-8, with 10 positions matching TRBD1. The J call may be incorrect, as the DNA end agrees better with TRBJ2-7. This CDR3 has 14 residues. The V gene's germline CDR1 is MNHGY and CDR2 SAAAGT. CDR3 residues: CASRLDRGRWEQYF. The DNA for the CDR3 is TGTGCCAGCAGACTTGACAGGGGGCGATGGGAGCAGTACTTC.

The chain couples TRBV2 to TRBJ2-4, with 7 bases fitting TRBD1. The J call may be in error: the DNA end matches TRBJ2-1 better. The CDR3 loop spans 14 amino acids. Germline CDR1 and CDR2: SNHLY and FYNNEI. The CDR3 nucleotides read TGTGCCAGCAGTCAACCGGGACAGCACAATGAGCAGTTCTTC. Protein sequence: CASSQPGQHNEQFF.

This clonotype was observed a handful of times. A much larger clone differs by one base, so this may be a read error. This chain uses TRBV7-2 with TRBJ2-1; D perhaps matches TRBD2 (6 bases). Near its end, the DNA agrees better with TRBJ2-7, so the J call may be wrong. In germline, CDR1 is SGHTA, CDR2 FQGNSA. There are 12 residues in the CDR3. The CDR3 region is CASSLTSIEQYF. CDR3 nucleotide sequence: TGTGCCAGCAGCTTAACTAGCATTGAGCAGTACTTC.

This clonotype has ten or more counts. The chain employs TRBV28 and TRBJ2-7; 12 bases agree with TRBD2. The V and J ends lost 5 bases and 7 bases, in that order; junction bases with no gene match: 3. Per germline, CDR1 MDHEN and CDR2 SYDVKM. This CDR3 comprises 13 residues. The CDR3 reads CASSLGTSGEQYF. The CDR3 DNA reads TGTGCCAGCAGTCTCGGGACTAGCGGGGAGCAGTACTTC.

The chain carries TRBV11-3 and TRBJ2-3; D not certain. Trimming pared 2 bases from V and 2 bases from J, leaving 5 bases between. This CDR3 has 13 amino acids. Per germline, CDR1 SGHNT and CDR2 YENEEA. The CDR3 sequence is CASSLSSTDTQYF. CDR3 coding DNA: TGTGCCAGCAGCTTATCGTCCACAGATACGCAGTATTTT.

In its sample, this clonotype was seen a few times. V and J are TRBV7-2 and TRBJ2-1; no clear D. Matching the DNA end better, TRBJ2-5 makes the J call doubtful. The CDR3 covers 14 residues. Per the germline V gene, CDR1 is SGHTA and CDR2 is FQGNSA. The CDR3, as DNA: TGTGCCAGCAGCCGTAGACTCTCTCAAGAGACCCAGTACTTC. Translation: CASSRRLSQETQYF.

The chain is built from TRBV7-9 and TRBJ1-2, with no clear D. V was shortened by 7 bases and J by 2 bases, with 14 bases between the two germline ends. Germline V gene data show CDR1 as SEHNR and CDR2 as FQNEAQ (reference sequence). The CDR3 is 14 residues long. The CDR3 DNA sequence: TGTGCCAGCACCCTACGAGACATCAACTATGGCTACACCTTC. Amino acid sequence: CASTLRDINYGYTF.

The J gene is TRBJ2-1, the V gene TRBV7-9; 12 bases agree with TRBD2. Judging by the DNA end, TRBJ2-7 fits better; the J call may be wrong. Per the germline V gene, CDR1 is SEHNR and CDR2 is FQNEAQ (reference sequence). The CDR3 has 18 residues. CDR3 protein: CASSLGWLAGGHRHEQYF. For the CDR3, the DNA is TGTGCCAGCAGCTTAGGGTGGCTAGCGGGAGGGCACAGGCATGAGCAGTACTTC.

The chain combines TRBV6-6 with TRBJ2-7, with D unclear. The J call could be wrong; TRBJ1-2 is a better fit for the DNA end. Germline CDR1 reads MNHNY; CDR2 reads SVGAGI (reference sequence). This CDR3 has 15 amino acids. CDR3 sequence: CASSSEFRSAYGYTF. CDR3 sequence (DNA): TGTGCCAGCAGTTCCGAGTTTCGGTCGGCCTATGGCTACACCTTC.

The table lists this clonotype with a count of one. V and J are TRBV6-6 and TRBJ2-7; D assignment may be TRBD1 or TRBD2 (5 bases each). The germline V gene has CDR1 MNHNY and CDR2 SVGAGI (reference sequence). V was trimmed by 6 bases and J by 7 bases, leaving 19 bases between them. This CDR3 has 14 amino acids. CDR3 sequence reads: CASSFSGAYNEQYF. DNA of the CDR3: TGTGCCAGCAGCTTCTCCGGGGCCTACAATGAGCAGTACTTC.

This sequence joins TRBV7-8 and TRBJ2-6; D may be TRBD1 or TRBD2 (6 bases each). The DNA end lines up better with TRBJ2-5; the J call may be wrong. Germline V gene sequence: CDR1 SGHVS, CDR2 FQNEAQ. This CDR3 has 14 residues. The CDR3 here is CASNPWGLAETQYF. The CDR3 DNA reads TGTGCCAGCAATCCTTGGGGGCTAGCGGAGACCCAGTACTTC.

The sample holds many counts of this clonotype. V gene TRBV14 combines with J gene TRBJ2-7; TRBD2 matches at 7 bases. Trimming took 0 bases from V and 0 from J; bases not matched to a gene: 14. Germline CDR1 reads SGHDN; CDR2 reads FVKESK. CDR3 length: 19 amino acids. CDR3 nucleotides: TGTGCCAGCAGCCAAGATGCCCCCTTTGGGAGCGGGGTCTCCTACGAGCAGTACTTC. Its translation: CASSQDAPFGSGVSYEQYF.

V gene TRBV6-1 combines with J gene TRBJ2-1, with a possible D match to TRBD2 (7 bases). The assigned J gene may be wrong: the sequence end matches TRBJ2-7 better. This CDR3 has 17 residues. Per the germline V gene, CDR1 is MNHNS and CDR2 is SASEGT. Written as DNA, the CDR3 is TGTGCCAGCAGTGAGTTTGGGGGGGCCAGCTCCTACAATGAGCAGTACTTC. It is translated as CASSEFGGASSYNEQYF.

V and J are TRBV12-3 or TRBV12-4 and TRBJ2-1; 10 positions match TRBD2. This CDR3 is 16 amino acids long. J was trimmed by 8 bases and V by 2 bases; bases with no gene match: 9. CDR3 protein: CASSLIGLAGVDEQFF. In nucleotides, the CDR3 is TGTGCCAGCAGTTTAATAGGGCTAGCGGGAGTCGATGAGCAGTTCTTC.